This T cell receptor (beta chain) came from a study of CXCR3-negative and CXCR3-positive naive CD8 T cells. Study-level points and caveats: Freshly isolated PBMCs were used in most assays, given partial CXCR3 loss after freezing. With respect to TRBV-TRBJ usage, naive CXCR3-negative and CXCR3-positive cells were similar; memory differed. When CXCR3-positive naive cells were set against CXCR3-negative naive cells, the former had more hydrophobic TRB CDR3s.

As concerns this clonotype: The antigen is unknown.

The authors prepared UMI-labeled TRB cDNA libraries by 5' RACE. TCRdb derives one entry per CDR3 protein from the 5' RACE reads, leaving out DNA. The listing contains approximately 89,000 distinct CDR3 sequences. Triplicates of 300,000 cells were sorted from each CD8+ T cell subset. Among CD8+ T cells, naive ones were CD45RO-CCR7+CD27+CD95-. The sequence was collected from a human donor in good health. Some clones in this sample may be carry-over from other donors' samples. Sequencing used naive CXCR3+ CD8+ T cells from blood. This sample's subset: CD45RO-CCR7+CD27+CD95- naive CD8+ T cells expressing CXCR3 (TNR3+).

CDR3 loop: CASSEGTGGTDTQYF. The chain combines TRBV6-4 with TRBJ2-3; checking the TCRdb D call of TRBD1 is not possible without DNA. The germline CDR1 and CDR2 sequences are MRHNA and SNTAGT. The CDR3 runs 15 residues.